This TCR beta chain was captured in a study of T cells in Graves' hyperthyroidism and ophthalmopathy. Overall study: Peripheral blood specimens were obtained at initial diagnosis, prior to any treatment.

Study-wide points: Model output signaled ophthalmopathy a median about seven months ahead of onset. In the blood, most expanded thyroid clonotypes above 0.001 appeared as well.

The PBMCs studied were ones that came from around 10 ml fresh peripheral blood. The CDR3 runs 14 residues. Germline V gene data show CDR1 as SGHAT and CDR2 as FQNNGV. The V and J ends lost 5 bases and 4 bases respectively, with 15 bases between them. This clonotype was counted ten times or more. Antigen unknown. Authors of the study amplified TCR beta CDR3 regions from RNA transcripts. The HTBI primer set drove a first-round RT-PCR of the TCR CDR3. One entry per CDR3 protein, called by TCRdb with MiXCR from the multiplex PCR reads. The sample records a few hundred thousand distinct CDR3 sequences, 20% to 25% being singletons.

Sequencing was done on a sample of blood. This sequence joins TRBV11-2 and TRBJ2-7; maybe TRBD1 (5 bases). The clonotype was recovered from a woman in her 70s with Graves' ophthalmopathy. CDR3 region: CASSPQQAGYEQYF. CDR3 DNA sequence: TGTGCCAGCAGCCCACAGCAGGCAGGGTACGAGCAGTACTTC.